This T cell receptor beta chain was sequenced during a study of T cell responses to AZD1222 COVID-19 vaccine. On the study more broadly: Pooled samples include second doses given at about 4 or 12 weeks. Study results and caveats: The donor group comprised mostly white British people and more females; the analysis possibly underestimated clonal diversity. Of the AZD1222 recipients, only 5 to 7 were seropositive at baseline.

CDR3 length: 16 residues. V was pared by 0 bases and J by 5 bases, with 16 bases between. From germline, CDR1 is MNHEY and CDR2 SVGAGI. Generated by immunoSEQ multiplex PCR, the TCRdb table keeps only in-frame clones and is missing some. The sample records 150,000 to 200,000 clones, about 93% being singletons. Worth noting for this clone: The antigen remains unidentified.

Sequences were derived from peripheral blood, sampled on day 0 of AZD1222 vaccination. The chain employs TRBV6-5 and TRBJ2-5; D is ambiguous. This receptor was obtained from an adult in good health. The CDR3 region is CASSYSSPPEAETQYF. CDR3 DNA: TGTGCCAGCAGTTACTCGAGCCCCCCCGAGGCGGAGACCCAGTACTTC.